A single sample is the source of the 28 T cell receptor beta chains below, sequenced in a study of T cells in Graves' hyperthyroidism and ophthalmopathy. RNA transcripts provided the source from which TCR beta CDR3 regions were amplified. The study used the HTBI primer set for a first-round RT-PCR of the TCR CDR3. In TCRdb, the multiplex PCR reads were re-called with MiXCR into one record per CDR3 protein. The sample yields about 580,000 distinct CDR3 sequences, 35% to 55% seen once. The sample consisted of peripheral blood or thyroid tissue (not recorded which). The origin of the receptors is a woman aged 18 to 35 with Graves' hyperthyroidism.

The J gene is TRBJ1-1, the V gene TRBV5-1, with 11 positions matching TRBD1. Germline CDR1 and CDR2: SGHRS and YFSETQ. Losses at the gene ends were 4 bases for V and 4 bases for J; bases not matched to a gene: 12. This CDR3 region has 17 residues. CDR3 protein: CASSDDGTGGVGTEAFF. Written as DNA, the CDR3 is TGCGCCAGCAGCGATGACGGGACAGGGGGTGTAGGCACTGAAGCTTTCTTT.

The chain is built from TRBV4-1 and TRBJ2-2; weak D call: TRBD1 (5 bases). The CDR3 covers 14 residues. CDR1 MGHRA and CDR2 YSYEKL come from the germline V gene. The V end was cut by 4 bases, the J end by 3 bases, with 9 bases between. This CDR3 is CASSPSRDTGELFF. For the CDR3, the DNA is TGCGCCAGCAGCCCAAGCAGGGACACCGGGGAGCTGTTTTTT.

About this clonotype: The conserved closing phenylalanine or tryptophan is absent in this CDR3, likely reflecting a read error. CDR3 protein: CASSVPGQVISYEQYL. In nucleotides, the CDR3 is TGCGCCAGCAGCGTCCCGGGACAGGTGATCAGCTACGAGCAGTACCTC. This chain joins TRBV5-1 and TRBJ2-7; 8 positions match TRBD1. J gave up 3 bases and V 4 bases, and 12 bases lay outside the gene matches. The CDR3 has 16 residues. The germline V gene has CDR1 SGHRS and CDR2 YFSETQ.

This clonotype came up many times. This chain joins TRBV20-1 and TRBJ2-5, with 14 bases that match TRBD2. Germline CDR1 and CDR2: DFQATT and SNEGSKA (reference sequence). The CDR3 runs to 16 residues. Trimming removed 3 bases from V and 1 base from J; junction bases left unmatched: 4. Written as DNA, the CDR3 is TGCAGTGCTAGCCCGGGACTAGCGGGAGTCCAAGAGACCCAGTACTTC. Protein sequence: CSASPGLAGVQETQYF.

This clonotype was detected only once. The chain employs TRBV20-1 and TRBJ1-2; D is ambiguous. CDR1 and CDR2 (germline): DFQATT, SNEGSKA (reference sequence). CDR3 size: 14 residues. V gave up 6 bases and J gave up 4 bases, with 18 bases separating them. CDR3 residues: CSAHPPVSVYGYTF. Written as DNA, the CDR3 is TGCAGTGCCCATCCCCCGGTCTCAGTCTATGGCTACACCTTC.

V and J are TRBV4-3 and TRBJ2-6, with 10 bases fitting TRBD1. V lost 0 bases, J lost 0 bases, and 2 bases stayed unmatched. The CDR3 has 18 amino acids. Looked up from germline, CDR1 is LGHNA and CDR2 is YSLEER. CDR3 nucleotide sequence: TGCGCCAGCAGCCAAGAAGGGACAGGGGTCTCTGGGGCCAACGTCCTGACTTTC. Protein: CASSQEGTGVSGANVLTF.

This clonotype was seen many times. This chain links TRBV4-2 with TRBJ2-5, with TRBD2 matching 10 bases. Germline-derived CDR1 and CDR2 are LGHNA and YNFKEQ. J gave up 6 bases and V 6 bases, and 4 bases lay outside the gene matches. The CDR3 is 13 amino acids. The CDR3 protein is CASSASGSQTQYF. The CDR3 DNA sequence: TGTGCCAGCAGTGCTAGCGGGAGTCAGACCCAGTACTTC.

The chain employs TRBV7-6 and TRBJ2-7; 10 bases align to TRBD1. The DNA end is a closer match to TRBJ2-1, so the J assignment may be wrong. The germline V gene encodes CDR1 SGHVS and CDR2 FNYEAQ. The CDR3 consists of 14 residues. The CDR3, as DNA: TGTGCCAGCAGCGCCGGGACAGGGGACGATGAGCAGTTCTTC. Translating it yields CASSAGTGDDEQFF.

The chain recombines TRBV5-4 with TRBJ1-4, with 10 positions matching TRBD1. The CDR3 consists of 17 residues. V shed 4 bases and J 0 bases; nucleotides not matched to a gene: 6. Germline CDR1 SGHNT, CDR2 YYREEE (reference sequence). The CDR3 spells CASSPQTGGATNEKLFF. CDR3 in DNA: TGTGCCAGCAGCCCCCAGACAGGGGGCGCAACTAATGAAAAACTGTTTTTT.

This chain connects TRBV7-9 to TRBJ2-7, with D perhaps being TRBD1 or TRBD2 (5 bases each). Germline V lookup: CDR1 SEHNR, CDR2 FQNEAQ (reference sequence). Trimming stripped 7 bases from V and 3 bases from J, with 13 bases between. The CDR3 totals 13 residues. The CDR3 here is CASNPWGSYEQYF. CDR3 DNA sequence: TGTGCCAGCAACCCTTGGGGGAGCTACGAGCAGTACTTC. Supplemented by reference TRBV7-9 and TRBJ2-7, the full variable domain reads DTGVSQNPRHKITKRGQNVTFRCDPISEHNRLYWYRQTLGQGPEFLTYFQNEAQLEKSRLLSDRFSAERPKGSFSTLEIQRTEQGDSAMYLCASNPWGSYEQYFGPGTRLTVT.

This clonotype has ten or more counts. The V gene is TRBV4-1, the J gene TRBJ2-2, with unresolved D. This CDR3 spans 15 amino acids. V was trimmed by 3 bases and J by 2 bases, leaving 10 bases between them. Germline CDR1 reads MGHRA; CDR2 reads YSYEKL. The CDR3 loop is CASSHRADNTGELFF. CDR3 coding DNA: TGCGCCAGCAGCCATCGAGCTGACAACACCGGGGAGCTGTTTTTT.

As concerns this clonotype: The junction does not match germline at one end; this may be a read error. V gene TRBV12-3 or TRBV12-4 combines with J gene TRBJ1-3; D unresolved. The CDR3 totals 16 residues. The CDR3 reads CAGSLDVPLSGNTIYF. Written as DNA, the CDR3 is TGTGCCGGCAGTTTGGACGTCCCCCTCTCTGGAAACACCATATATTTT.

This clonotype has at least ten counts. The chain employs TRBV12-3 or TRBV12-4 and TRBJ2-7; a weak D match, TRBD2 (5 bases). V gave up 6 bases and J gave up 7 bases, with 19 bases separating them. This CDR3 has 14 residues. CDR3 nucleotide sequence: TGTGCCAGCAGCCCGCTAGCAGGTGTGTTGGAGCAGTACTTC. Protein sequence: CASSPLAGVLEQYF.

This chain joins TRBV20-1 and TRBJ2-5; 13 nucleotides line up with TRBD2. V shed 3 bases and J 5 bases; nucleotides not matched to a gene: 9. Germline CDR1 reads DFQATT; CDR2 reads SNEGSKA (reference sequence). CDR3 length equals 16 residues. The CDR3: CSARGTSGTHRETQYF. In nucleotides, the CDR3 is TGCAGTGCTAGGGGGACTAGCGGGACACATCGGGAGACCCAGTACTTC.

The J gene is TRBJ2-3, the V gene TRBV7-9; 11 bases match TRBD2. Germline V gene sequence: CDR1 SEHNR, CDR2 FQNEAQ (reference sequence). This CDR3 has 16 residues. The trim removed 4 bases at V and 3 bases at J, leaving 6 bases unmatched. The CDR3, as DNA: TGTGCCAGCAGCTCTCATAGCGGGAGGGATACAGATACGCAGTATTTT. It encodes CASSSHSGRDTDTQYF.

Ten or more counts support this clonotype. The chain links TRBV5-4 to TRBJ1-4; maybe TRBD1 (5 bases). CDR3 size: 14 residues. CDR1 and CDR2 (germline): SGHNT, YYREEE (reference sequence). V lost 0 bases, J lost 4 bases, and 7 bases lay in between. The CDR3 loop is CASSLVGGNEKLFF. CDR3 coding DNA: TGTGCCAGCAGCTTGGTCGGGGGTAATGAAAAACTGTTTTTT.

The chain joins TRBV27 to TRBJ1-2; D not certain. V dropped 5 bases and J dropped 8 bases, with 18 bases sitting between them. The CDR3 spans 14 residues. Germline V gene sequence: CDR1 MNHEY, CDR2 SMNVEV (reference sequence). In DNA, the CDR3 is TGTGCCAGCAGTCGGAGCAGCACCTACGAGGGCTACACCTTC. Its translation: CASSRSSTYEGYTF.

The chain employs TRBV20-1 and TRBJ2-7; TRBD1 aligns across 8 bases. Germline V lookup: CDR1 DFQATT, CDR2 SNEGSKA (reference sequence). Unmatched junction bases numbered 8, after V lost 3 bases and J lost 4 bases. This CDR3 has 14 amino acids. CDR3 in DNA: TGCAGTGCTAGGCACCCGGGACAGGAATACGAGCAGTACTTC. Translating it yields CSARHPGQEYEQYF.

At least ten counts were recorded for this clonotype. DNA for the CDR3: TGTGCCAGTACTACCCTACTAGCGGGAGCGATCGGGGAGCTGTTTTTT. Protein: CASTTLLAGAIGELFF. The V gene is TRBV19, the J gene TRBJ2-2; 11 bases are shared with TRBD2. Looked up from germline, CDR1 is LNHDA and CDR2 is SQIVND (reference sequence). This CDR3 contains 16 residues. V shed 7 bases and J 7 bases; nucleotides not matched to a gene: 11.

This clonotype has a count of ten or more. The genes are TRBV19 and TRBJ1-5; D is ambiguous. The CDR3 contains 14 residues. V gave up 4 bases and J gave up 6 bases, with 13 bases separating them. CDR1 and CDR2 from the germline V gene are LNHDA and SQIVND (reference sequence). The CDR3 DNA is TGTGCCAGTAGTACTGACGGGCTCACTCAGCCCCAGCATTTT. This encodes CASSTDGLTQPQHF.

Ten or more counts support this clonotype. V is TRBV19 and J is TRBJ2-7; no definite D call. The CDR3 runs 11 residues. Trimming shortened V by 10 bases and J by 2 bases, and 9 bases separated the two germline ends. CDR1 and CDR2 from the germline V gene are LNHDA and SQIVND (reference sequence). CDR3 amino acids: CATGDTYEQYF. CDR3 coding DNA: TGTGCCACTGGAGATACCTACGAGCAGTACTTC.

The chain recombines TRBV15 with TRBJ2-3; weak D call: TRBD1 (6 bases). The CDR3 consists of 15 residues. Germline V gives CDR1 LNHNV, CDR2 YYDKDF (reference sequence). V was clipped by 2 bases and J by 2 bases, with 11 bases between them. This chain's CDR3 is CATSRSGTHTDTQYF. In nucleotides, the CDR3 is TGTGCCACCAGCAGATCCGGGACACACACAGATACGCAGTATTTT.

The gene calls are TRBV29-1 and TRBJ2-7, with 12 positions matching TRBD2. The CDR3 loop spans 13 amino acids. CDR1 and CDR2 from the germline V gene are SQVTM and ANQGSEA. V shed 8 bases, J shed 2 bases, and the junction held 4 bases outside the gene matches. CDR3: CSLLAGGTYEQYF. The DNA of the CDR3 is TGCAGCTTGCTAGCGGGAGGGACCTACGAGCAGTACTTC.

This clonotype was seen ten or more times. The chain recombines TRBV24-1 with TRBJ2-2, with 9 bases lining up with TRBD1. Germline CDR1 reads KGHDR; CDR2 reads SFDVKD. The CDR3 covers 16 residues. Trimming took 3 bases from V and 3 from J; bases not matched to a gene: 4. CDR3 in amino acids: CATSDHRGRYTGELFF. CDR3 in DNA: TGTGCCACCAGTGATCACAGGGGGCGGTACACCGGGGAGCTGTTTTTT.

The J gene is TRBJ1-4, the V gene TRBV20-1; D may be TRBD1 (5 bases). Per the germline V gene, CDR1 is DFQATT and CDR2 is SNEGSKA (reference sequence). Trimming removed 5 bases at V and 10 bases at J, with 17 bases between. CDR3 length: 13 amino acids. The CDR3 coding sequence is TGCAGTGCTGTACGCCCCTTGGGGGGAAAACTGTTTTTT. Amino acid sequence: CSAVRPLGGKLFF.

This clonotype showed up just a few times. The genes are TRBV12-3 or TRBV12-4 and TRBJ2-3; D is perhaps TRBD2 (5 bases). The V gene lost 5 bases and the J gene lost 5 bases, with 11 bases spanning the gap. The CDR3 contains 13 residues. CDR3 amino acids: CASSLMSGDTQYF. The CDR3 coding sequence is TGTGCCAGCAGTCTGATGAGCGGAGATACGCAGTATTTT.

As to this clonotype: Since a much larger clone is just one base distant, this may be a read error. The rearrangement links TRBV2 to TRBJ1-3; perhaps TRBD1 as D (5 bases). The CDR3 sequence is 14 residues long. Germline CDR1 SNHLY, CDR2 FYNNEI. Here the CDR3 reads CASSEGGSGDTIYF. CDR3 bases: TGTGCCAGCAGTGAAGGGGGGTCTGGAGACACCATATATTTT.

Details on this clonotype: A much bigger clone sits one base away, suggesting this may be a read error. The chain uses TRBV11-2 and TRBJ2-7, with D perhaps given as TRBD1 or TRBD2 (5 bases each). TRBJ2-5 explains the end of the DNA better; the J call may be wrong. The CDR3 extends over 15 amino acids. Germline V gene lookup returns CDR1 SGHAT and CDR2 FQNNGV. The CDR3 nucleotides are TGTGCCAGCAGAGAAACAGAGATGCCTGGGGGGACCCAGTACTTC. It yields the protein CASRETEMPGGTQYF.